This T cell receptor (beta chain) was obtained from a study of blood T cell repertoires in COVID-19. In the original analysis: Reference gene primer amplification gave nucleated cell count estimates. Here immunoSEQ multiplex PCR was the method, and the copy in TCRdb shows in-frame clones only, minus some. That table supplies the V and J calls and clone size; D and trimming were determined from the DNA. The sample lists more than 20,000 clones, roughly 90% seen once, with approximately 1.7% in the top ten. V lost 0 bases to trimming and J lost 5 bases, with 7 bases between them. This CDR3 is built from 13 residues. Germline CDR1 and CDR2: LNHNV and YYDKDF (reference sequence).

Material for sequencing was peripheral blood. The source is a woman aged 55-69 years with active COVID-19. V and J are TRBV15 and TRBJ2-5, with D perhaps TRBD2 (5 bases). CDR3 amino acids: CATSRDREETQYF. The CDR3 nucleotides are TGTGCCACCAGCAGAGATAGGGAGGAGACCCAGTACTTC.